Described below is a single TCR beta chain sequence and its context. This sample stems from a study of control samples from healthy donors and cancer patients. The CDR3 has 14 amino acids. Germline CDR1 is KGHSH and CDR2 is LQKENI. Trimming left V 2 bases short and J 6 bases short, with 12 bases between. Produced via immunoSEQ multiplex PCR; TCRdb's table is partial and in-frame only. This table has about 120,000 clones, just under 90% appearing once. The chain employs TRBV18 and TRBJ2-3; TRBD2 is a possible D gene (6 bases). Sequencing was performed on blood. The TCR originated in a man younger than 45 in good health. CDR3 amino acids: CASSPGQTRDTQYF. CDR3 coding DNA: TGTGCCAGCTCACCAGGGCAGACTAGGGATACGCAGTATTTT.